This entry lists 25 T cell receptor beta chains sequenced from one sample in a study of T cells in Graves' hyperthyroidism and ophthalmopathy. RNA transcripts were the template for amplifying TCR beta CDR3 regions. The HTBI primer set drove a first-round RT-PCR of the TCR CDR3. TCRdb fed the multiplex PCR reads into MiXCR, producing one record per CDR3 protein. The sample has 550,000 to 600,000 distinct CDR3 sequences; 12% to 15% are singletons. Sequencing was carried out using blood. All receptors come from a woman aged 18-29 years with Graves' ophthalmopathy.

This clonotype was observed many times. The chain links TRBV12-3 or TRBV12-4 to TRBJ2-3; 7 bases align to TRBD1. The length of the CDR3 is 15 residues. The trim removed 6 bases at V and 5 bases at J, leaving 11 bases unmatched. In nucleotides, the CDR3 is TGTGCCAGCAGCCCGGGACAGAAGGTGAAAGATACGCAGTATTTT. The encoded protein is CASSPGQKVKDTQYF.

This chain uses TRBV27 with TRBJ2-5, with D hard to call. Germline V CDR1 and CDR2: MNHEY, SMNVEV (reference sequence). V was cut by 0 bases and J by 7 bases, with 18 bases left in between. The CDR3 loop spans 16 amino acids. The CDR3 DNA reads TGTGCCAGCAGTTTATCGCCAACGGTATTGACGGGGACCCAGTACTTC. Amino acid sequence: CASSLSPTVLTGTQYF.

This clonotype was detected ten times or more. V and J are TRBV6-1 and TRBJ2-5; 7 nucleotides match TRBD1. Germline V gene data show CDR1 as MNHNS and CDR2 as SASEGT. The CDR3 consists of 14 residues. V lost 7 bases, J lost 9 bases, and 14 bases stayed unmatched. The CDR3 nucleotides are TGTGCCAGCAACGGGGACAGCCCGAAAGGAGCCCAGTACTTC. Translating gives CASNGDSPKGAQYF.

V and J are TRBV14 and TRBJ2-4; either TRBD1 or TRBD2 may supply D (5 bases each). Germline V CDR1 and CDR2: SGHDN, FVKESK. The CDR3 spans 15 residues. The V end lost 1 base, the J end lost 6 bases, and 13 bases lay between the germline ends. The CDR3 region is CASSQGGRTTNIQYF. The CDR3 coding sequence is TGTGCCAGCAGCCAAGGGGGACGGACAACAAACATTCAGTACTTC.

Worth noting for this clonotype: A much larger clone lies a single base off, so this may be a read error. Since the CDR3 does not end with the conserved phenylalanine or tryptophan, this likely comes from a read error. This sequence joins TRBV6-9 and TRBJ2-5; D is unresolved. Germline V gene lookup returns CDR1 MNHGY and CDR2 SVAAGI. The CDR3 length is 13 residues. V lost 0 bases to trimming and J lost 0 bases, with 2 bases between them. CDR3 DNA: TGTGCCAGCAGTTATTCGTACCAAGAGACCCAGTACATC. Its translation is CASSYSYQETQYI.

This clonotype showed up many times. This sequence joins TRBV27 and TRBJ2-3; D might be TRBD1 (5 bases). V lost 2 bases to trimming and J lost 1 base, with 10 bases between them. This CDR3 contains 15 residues. From germline, CDR1 is MNHEY and CDR2 SMNVEV (reference sequence). The CDR3 sequence is CASSLISRGTDTQYF. CDR3 DNA: TGTGCCAGCAGTTTAATCTCCAGGGGCACAGATACGCAGTATTTT.

This clonotype came up a few times. V usage is TRBV28 and J usage is TRBJ2-1, with 8 bases identical to TRBD1. V was pared by 2 bases and J by 5 bases, with 2 bases of the junction left unmatched. The CDR3 runs to 14 residues. Germline V gene sequence: CDR1 MDHEN, CDR2 SYDVKM. DNA of the CDR3: TGTGCCAGCAGTTTACAGGGGGCGGACAATGAGCAGTTCTTC. Residues: CASSLQGADNEQFF.

This clonotype was detected many times. The chain couples TRBV12-5 to TRBJ1-1; 10 bases are a match to TRBD1. This CDR3 region has 15 residues. The V gene end was trimmed by 3 bases and the J gene end by 6 bases; junction bases not matched to a gene: 7. Germline CDR1 and CDR2: LGHNT and FRNRAP. The CDR3, as DNA: TGTGCTAGTGGTTTCACGGGACAGGGGAGAGCTGAAGCTTTCTTT. It encodes CASGFTGQGRAEAFF.

In this sample, this clonotype turned up many times. This chain links TRBV3-1 with TRBJ1-1; TRBD1 matches at 7 bases. This CDR3 region has 15 residues. With 5 bases clipped from V and 0 bases from J, the junction kept 6 bases outside the gene matches. Germline assignment: CDR1 LGHDT and CDR2 YNNKEL (reference sequence). DNA of the CDR3: TGTGCCAGCAGCAGCCTGGGACAGCTGAACACTGAAGCTTTCTTT. It specifies CASSSLGQLNTEAFF.

This rearrangement joins TRBV20-1 to TRBJ2-7; 7 bases line up with TRBD2. J was trimmed by 6 bases and V by 2 bases; bases with no gene match: 7. In germline, CDR1 is DFQATT, CDR2 SNEGSKA (reference sequence). This CDR3 has 13 residues. The CDR3 DNA follows: TGCAGTGCTAGATCCAGCGGGATCCTCGAGCAGTACTTC. It specifies CSARSSGILEQYF.

This clonotype was detected many times. The J gene is TRBJ2-7, the V gene TRBV29-1; 7 bases are a match to TRBD2. This CDR3 contains 14 residues. With V trimmed by 1 base and J by 3 bases, 6 bases remained unmatched. CDR1 SQVTM and CDR2 ANQGSEA come from the germline V gene. CDR3 sequence (DNA): TGCAGCGTTGAAGGGGCTAGCGGAAGCTACGAGCAGTACTTC. Its translation is CSVEGASGSYEQYF.

This clonotype was picked up a small number of times. Possible read error: a much larger clone is one base away. The chain recombines TRBV3-1 with TRBJ1-1; D is uncertain. Germline loops: CDR1 LGHDT, CDR2 YNNKEL (reference sequence). V lost 2 bases, J lost 8 bases, and 9 bases lay in between. The CDR3 extends over 12 amino acids. The CDR3 nucleotides read TGTGCCAGCAGCCAAAGGGAGGGAGAAGCTTTCTTT. Amino acid sequence: CASSQREGEAFF. The full variable domain, in which reference TRBV3-1 and TRBJ1-1 provide the parts outside the CDR3, is DTAVSQTPKYLVTQMGNDKSIKCEQNLGHDTMYWYKQDSKKFLKIMFSYNNKELIINETVPNRFSPKSPDKAHLNLHINSLELGDSAVYFCASSQREGEAFFGQGTRLTVV.

Many counts were recorded for this clonotype. The chain carries TRBV5-1 and TRBJ2-7, with D hard to call. Germline loops: CDR1 SGHRS, CDR2 YFSETQ. The V end lost 3 bases, the J end lost 7 bases, and 17 bases lay between the germline ends. The CDR3 covers 14 residues. DNA for the CDR3: TGCGCCAGCAGCTCCGAGCTAGGCCTACAGGAGCAGTACTTC. Translation: CASSSELGLQEQYF. Drawing the rest from reference TRBV5-1 and TRBJ2-7, the complete variable domain is KAGVTQTPRYLIKTRGQQVTLSCSPISGHRSVSWYQQTPGQGLQFLFEYFSETQRNKGNFPGRFSGRQFSNSRSEMNVSTLELGDSALYLCASSSELGLQEQYFGPGTRLTVT.

Notes on this clonotype: Just one base apart from a much larger clone, this may be a read error. The chain recombines TRBV7-6 with TRBJ2-7, with D perhaps matching TRBD1 (5 bases). From germline, CDR1 is SGHVS and CDR2 FNYEAQ. The CDR3 contains 14 residues. CDR3 nucleotide sequence: TGTGCCAGCATCTTAGAACCAGGGAACTACGAGCAGTACTTC. Protein sequence: CASILEPGNYEQYF.

This chain links TRBV11-2 with TRBJ2-7, with D possibly being TRBD1 or TRBD2 (5 bases each). This CDR3 region has 17 residues. CDR1 and CDR2 (germline): SGHAT, FQNNGV. V lost 8 bases to trimming and J lost 5 bases, with 28 bases between them. The DNA of the CDR3 is TGTGCCAGCTCCTGGGGGAGCGCTGCCAGGGCATTCGACGAGCAGTACTTC. It yields the protein CASSWGSAARAFDEQYF. The full variable domain, with the rest looked up from reference TRBV11-2 and TRBJ2-7, is EAGVAQSPRYKIIEKRQSVAFWCNPISGHATLYWYQQILGQGPKLLIQFQNNGVVDDSQLPKDRFSAERLKGVDSTLKIQPAKLEDSAVYLCASSWGSAARAFDEQYFGPGTRLTVT.

This chain connects TRBV9 to TRBJ1-2, with D perhaps TRBD1 (5 bases). Germline V lookup: CDR1 SGDLS, CDR2 YYNGEE. Trimming took off 3 bases at V and 4 bases at J, with 13 bases between the two ends. The CDR3 consists of 14 residues. CDR3 nucleotide sequence: TGTGCCAGCAGCGCCAGCAGGGTAGGCTATGGCTACACCTTC. This sequence encodes CASSASRVGYGYTF. The whole variable domain, remainder taken from reference TRBV9 and TRBJ1-2, is DSGVTQTPKHLITATGQRVTLRCSPRSGDLSVYWYQQSLDQGLQFLIQYYNGEERAKGNILERFSAQQFPDLHSELNLSSLELGDSALYFCASSASRVGYGYTFGSGTRLTVV.

J is TRBJ2-7 and V is TRBV5-1; D possibly corresponds to TRBD2 (6 bases). The V end was cut by 2 bases, the J end by 7 bases, with 19 bases between. CDR3 length: 15 amino acids. The germline V gene has CDR1 SGHRS and CDR2 YFSETQ. CDR3 DNA: TGCGCCAGCAGCTTAGAGGCGGGAAGGTTCGGTGAGCAGTACTTC. Protein product: CASSLEAGRFGEQYF.

This clonotype appeared many times. The chain links TRBV28 to TRBJ2-3, with TRBD2 identical over 7 bases. The germline gives CDR1 MDHEN, CDR2 SYDVKM. V lost 2 bases, J lost 1 base, and 6 bases stayed unmatched. The CDR3 spans 16 residues. The CDR3 loop reads CASSLTFSGRTDTQYF. CDR3 DNA sequence: TGTGCCAGCAGTTTAACTTTTAGCGGGCGCACAGATACGCAGTATTTT.

This sequence joins TRBV7-2 and TRBJ1-5, with D uncertain. CDR1 SGHTA and CDR2 FQGNSA come from the germline V gene. This CDR3 has 13 amino acids. V lost 1 base and J 6 bases, leaving 7 bases between the germline ends. This chain's CDR3 is CASSLVGGQPQHF. CDR3 DNA sequence: TGTGCCAGCAGCTTAGTCGGTGGTCAGCCCCAGCATTTT.

The sample holds a few counts of this clonotype. The rearrangement links TRBV24-1 to TRBJ2-4; TRBD1 or TRBD2 may be the D gene (5 bases each). The V gene lost 9 bases and the J gene lost 2 bases, with 7 bases spanning the gap. This CDR3 has 12 amino acids. From germline, CDR1 is KGHDR and CDR2 SFDVKD. The CDR3 here is CATGGSKNIQYF. The CDR3 coding sequence is TGTGCCACCGGGGGATCCAAAAACATTCAGTACTTC.

In its sample, this clonotype was seen many times. CDR3 region: CASSDQSGLAFF. Written as DNA, the CDR3 is TGTGCCAGCAGCGATCAATCGGGACTCGCTTTCTTT. V is TRBV11-3 and J is TRBJ1-1; TRBD1 is a possible D gene (5 bases). Germline lookup yields CDR1 SGHNT and CDR2 YENEEA. The CDR3 covers 12 residues. Trimming took off 5 bases at V and 11 bases at J, with 15 bases between the two ends.

This clonotype was counted ten times or more. The chain joins TRBV12-3 or TRBV12-4 to TRBJ2-7; 11 bases are shared with TRBD1. The ends lost 5 bases at V and 2 bases at J; junction bases unmatched: 5. The CDR3 sequence is 15 residues long. The CDR3 nucleotides read TGTGCCAGCAGTCCCGGGACAGGGGGAACCTACGAGCAGTACTTC. It specifies CASSPGTGGTYEQYF.

This clonotype was recorded at least ten times. The chain recombines TRBV11-1 with TRBJ2-7; D is perhaps TRBD2 (5 bases). With 5 bases removed from V and 3 bases from J, the gap between germline ends came to 11 bases. CDR3 length equals 13 residues. Germline CDR1 is SGHAT and CDR2 is FQDESV (reference sequence). In DNA form, the CDR3 reads TGTGCCAGCAGCCCCGGGGTGGGCTACGAGCAGTACTTC. Protein product: CASSPGVGYEQYF.

This clonotype came up a few times. The chain uses TRBV5-6 and TRBJ2-2, with 7 bases lining up with TRBD2. CDR1 SGHDT and CDR2 YYEEEE come from the germline V gene. There are 15 residues in the CDR3. V dropped 3 bases and J dropped 1; count of bases not matched to a gene: 3. The CDR3 region has the DNA TGTGCCAGCAGCTGGGGACTACAGAACACCGGGGAGCTGTTTTTT. Protein product: CASSWGLQNTGELFF.

This clonotype appeared many times. The DNA for the CDR3 is TGTGCCAGCAGTTGGGAGACAGGAAACACTGAAGCTTTCTTT. Translated, it gives CASSWETGNTEAFF. J is TRBJ1-1 and V is TRBV6-1; D might be TRBD1 (6 bases). The germline V gene has CDR1 MNHNS and CDR2 SASEGT. The CDR3 covers 14 residues. V gave up 5 bases and J gave up 2 bases, with 12 bases separating them.